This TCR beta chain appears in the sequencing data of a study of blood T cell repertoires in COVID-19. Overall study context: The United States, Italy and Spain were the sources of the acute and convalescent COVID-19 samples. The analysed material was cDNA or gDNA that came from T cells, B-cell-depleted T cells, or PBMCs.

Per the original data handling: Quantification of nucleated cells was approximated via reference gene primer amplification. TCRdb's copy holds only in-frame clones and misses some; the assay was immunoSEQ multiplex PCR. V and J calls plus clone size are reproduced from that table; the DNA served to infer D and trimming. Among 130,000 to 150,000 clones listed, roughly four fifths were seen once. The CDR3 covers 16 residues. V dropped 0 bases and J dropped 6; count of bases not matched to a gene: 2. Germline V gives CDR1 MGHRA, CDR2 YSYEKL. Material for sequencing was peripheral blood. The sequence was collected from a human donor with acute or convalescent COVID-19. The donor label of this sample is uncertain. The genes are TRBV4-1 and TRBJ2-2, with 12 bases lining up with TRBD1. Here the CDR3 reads CASSQEGTGGPGELFF. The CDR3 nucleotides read TGCGCCAGCAGCCAAGAGGGGACAGGGGGCCCCGGGGAGCTGTTTTTT.